This passage covers 23 T cell receptor beta chains from one sample sequenced in a study of chemoradiotherapy in HPV16-positive cancers. Clones were sequenced by immunoSEQ multiplex PCR, and TCRdb holds only the in-frame ones, with some missing. This table has about 7,400 clones, roughly 80% appearing once. Specimen: tumor tissue, collected from a patient who underwent chemoradiotherapy. All receptors derive from a human donor with HPV-associated anogenital cancer.

This clone has just a few counts. The chain carries TRBV27 and TRBJ2-7, with D hard to call. CDR1 and CDR2 from the germline V gene are MNHEY and SMNVEV (reference sequence). The CDR3 has 11 residues. V was trimmed by 5 bases and J by 4 bases, leaving 6 bases between them. The CDR3 coding sequence is TGTGCCAGCAGTGTTGGGTACGAGCAGTACTTC. Its protein product is CASSVGYEQYF.

The rearrangement uses TRBV7-9 and TRBJ2-5; D not certain. Germline V CDR1 and CDR2: SEHNR, FQNEAQ (reference sequence). CDR3 size: 17 residues. V was trimmed by 3 bases and J by 2 bases, leaving 19 bases between them. The CDR3 nucleotides read TGTGCCAGCAGCTTGGGCCATTTGGGGTTGGGGCAAGAGACCCAGTACTTC. Translation: CASSLGHLGLGQETQYF.

The chain employs TRBV5-1 and TRBJ1-2, with D maybe TRBD1 (5 bases). The CDR3 runs 13 residues. Germline values: CDR1 SGHRS, CDR2 YFSETQ. The V and J ends lost 2 bases and 1 base respectively, with 6 bases between them. In DNA form, the CDR3 reads TGCGCCAGCAGCTTCGACAGTAACTATGGCTACACCTTC. This gives the protein CASSFDSNYGYTF.

The chain recombines TRBV9 with TRBJ2-2; 9 nucleotides agree with TRBD2. V lost 3 bases, J lost 4 bases, and 4 bases stayed unmatched. The germline CDR1 and CDR2 sequences are SGDLS and YYNGEE. The CDR3 is 15 amino acids. The DNA for the CDR3 is TGTGCCAGCAGCGGTAGCGGGGGCCCCACCGGGGAGCTGTTTTTT. Translation gives CASSGSGGPTGELFF.

CDR3 nucleotide sequence: TGCGCCAGCAGCCAAACGACTAGCGGGGGCTCCTACGAGCAGTACTTC. Translation gives CASSQTTSGGSYEQYF. The chain combines TRBV4-1 with TRBJ2-7; 12 nucleotides line up with TRBD2. V dropped 2 bases and J dropped 0; count of bases not matched to a gene: 2. The V gene's germline CDR1 is MGHRA and CDR2 YSYEKL. This CDR3 has 16 amino acids.

The chain links TRBV7-2 to TRBJ2-7; maybe TRBD1 (5 bases). The V and J ends lost 4 bases and 3 bases respectively, with 19 bases between them. Germline-derived CDR1 and CDR2 are SGHTA and FQGNSA. CDR3 length: 16 residues. DNA of the CDR3: TGTGCCAGCAGCTCCACAGGATTTTGGTTGCTCTACGAGCAGTACTTC. Its protein product is CASSSTGFWLLYEQYF.

The rearrangement uses TRBV7-9 and TRBJ2-7; a weak D match, TRBD1 (6 bases). CDR1 is SEHNR, CDR2 FQNEAQ, per germline (reference sequence). Trimming left V 5 bases short and J 5 bases short, with 22 bases between. CDR3 length: 16 amino acids. The CDR3 DNA reads TGTGCCAGCAGCCCCCTTGGGGCAGGGGAAACGCACGAGCAGTACTTC. Translating it yields CASSPLGAGETHEQYF.

The CDR3 nucleotides are TGTGCCATCAGTGACGGGGCGGGGGGCCCGAAGTTCAATGAGCAGTTCTTC. Protein sequence: CAISDGAGGPKFNEQFF. J is TRBJ2-1 and V is TRBV10-3, with 8 bases lining up with TRBD2. CDR3 length: 17 amino acids. J gave up 6 bases and V 3 bases, and 13 bases lay outside the gene matches. Germline CDR1 ENHRY, CDR2 SYGVKD.

The chain is built from TRBV28 and TRBJ2-3; 8 positions agree with TRBD1. The V gene's germline CDR1 is MDHEN and CDR2 SYDVKM. V lost 4 bases, J lost 0 bases, and 6 bases stayed unmatched. The CDR3 totals 16 residues. In DNA form, the CDR3 reads TGTGCCAGCAGTTCCATACAGGGGGGCAGCACAGATACGCAGTATTTT. Protein: CASSSIQGGSTDTQYF.

The V and J genes are TRBV6-1 and TRBJ1-3; D is ambiguous. Germline values: CDR1 MNHNS, CDR2 SASEGT. Trimming left V 6 bases short and J 4 bases short, with 10 bases between. CDR3 length: 13 residues. CDR3 DNA: TGTGCCAGCAGCCTCCCGGTCGGAAACACCATATATTTT. As protein: CASSLPVGNTIYF.

V and J are TRBV29-1 and TRBJ2-3, with D perhaps being TRBD1 or TRBD2 (6 bases each). The CDR3 length is 15 residues. Germline V gene lookup returns CDR1 SQVTM and CDR2 ANQGSEA. The V gene lost 7 bases and the J gene lost 3 bases, with 20 bases spanning the gap. DNA for the CDR3: TGCAGCGCCAAAGAGGGGGGCGCGGTAACAGATACGCAGTATTTT. Protein product: CSAKEGGAVTDTQYF.

This chain connects TRBV30 to TRBJ2-6; 11 nucleotides align to TRBD1. V shed 4 bases and J 4 bases; nucleotides not matched to a gene: 9. Germline lookup yields CDR1 GTSNPN and CDR2 SVGIG (reference sequence). The CDR3 loop spans 17 amino acids. CDR3 sequence: CAWNTGDRGSGANVLTF. In DNA, the CDR3 is TGTGCCTGGAATACCGGGGACAGGGGGTCCGGGGCCAACGTCCTGACTTTC.

Only one count was recorded for this clone. The chain employs TRBV27 and TRBJ1-1; D is possibly TRBD1 (5 bases). The V end was cut by 7 bases, the J end by 6 bases, with 12 bases between. Germline V CDR1 and CDR2: MNHEY, SMNVEV (reference sequence). This CDR3 spans 12 amino acids. This chain's CDR3 is CASNGRGAEAFF. CDR3 nucleotide sequence: TGTGCCAGCAACGGGCGGGGGGCTGAAGCTTTCTTT.

This sequence joins TRBV29-1 and TRBJ2-4; 8 bases map to TRBD2. The CDR3 spans 14 residues. J gave up 8 bases and V 5 bases, and 11 bases lay outside the gene matches. Germline loops: CDR1 SQVTM, CDR2 ANQGSEA. CDR3 nucleotide sequence: TGCAGCGTTCTTACTAGCGGACTCCGAGACATTCAGTACTTC. Its translation is CSVLTSGLRDIQYF.

This chain links TRBV19 with TRBJ2-3, with 8 bases lining up with TRBD2. Germline assignment: CDR1 LNHDA and CDR2 SQIVND (reference sequence). Trimming at V came to 8 bases and at J to 0 bases, leaving 1 base not matched to a gene. This CDR3 is 13 amino acids long. For the CDR3, the DNA is TGTGCCAGTCGGGGGGGGAGCACAGATACGCAGTATTTT. Translated: CASRGGSTDTQYF.

This clone has only one observation. This chain connects TRBV29-1 to TRBJ1-4, with 8 bases matching TRBD1. Trimming removed 6 bases from V and 8 bases from J; junction bases left unmatched: 5. Looked up from germline, CDR1 is SQVTM and CDR2 is ANQGSEA. The CDR3 loop spans 12 amino acids. For the CDR3, the DNA is TGCAGCGTCAGACAGGGGCGGGAAAAACTGTTTTTT. This translates into CSVRQGREKLFF.

This sequence joins TRBV4-3 and TRBJ2-1; perhaps TRBD2 as D (5 bases). CDR1 and CDR2 (germline): LGHNA, YSLEER. The CDR3 length is 18 residues. Trimming took 4 bases from V and 0 from J, leaving 19 bases between them. CDR3 nucleotide sequence: TGCGCCAGCAGCCTAGGAACAACCGGGGAGAGCTCCTACAATGAGCAGTTCTTC. The encoded protein is CASSLGTTGESSYNEQFF.

The chain carries TRBV5-6 and TRBJ1-5; no firm D call. CDR1 SGHDT and CDR2 YYEEEE come from the germline V gene. V lost 1 base and J 0 bases, leaving 14 bases between the germline ends. The CDR3 sequence is 17 residues long. The CDR3 region has the DNA TGTGCCAGCAGCTTGTCATTTGGCAGTTATAGCAATCAGCCCCAGCATTTT. It is translated as CASSLSFGSYSNQPQHF.

The sample holds one count of this clone. V and J are TRBV6-5 and TRBJ1-1; D is possibly TRBD1 (5 bases). Germline V gene lookup returns CDR1 MNHEY and CDR2 SVGAGI. This CDR3 is built from 13 residues. V shed 4 bases and J shed 11 bases, with 17 bases lying between them. CDR3 sequence: CASSLGNGGRAFF. The CDR3 nucleotides are TGTGCCAGCAGTTTGGGCAACGGGGGACGTGCTTTCTTT.

J is TRBJ2-5 and V is TRBV7-2; D remains unclear. Per germline, CDR1 SGHTA and CDR2 FQGNSA. The ends were cut back, 5 bases at V and 4 bases at J, with 8 bases in the middle. This CDR3 has 12 residues. This CDR3 reads CASSNPPETQYF. The CDR3 DNA sequence: TGTGCCAGCAGCAATCCCCCAGAGACCCAGTACTTC.

The chain joins TRBV5-6 to TRBJ1-2, with D possibly being TRBD1 (5 bases). The ends were cut back, 2 bases at V and 1 base at J, with 15 bases in the middle. The germline CDR1 and CDR2 sequences are SGHDT and YYEEEE. This CDR3 has 16 amino acids. The CDR3 loop is CASSLQAGTVNYGYTF. The CDR3, as DNA: TGTGCCAGCAGCTTACAGGCAGGGACGGTTAACTATGGCTACACCTTC.

This chain joins TRBV9 and TRBJ1-1; perhaps TRBD1 as D (5 bases). From germline, CDR1 is SGDLS and CDR2 YYNGEE. V lost 7 bases and J lost 0, with 16 bases in between. The CDR3 runs to 15 residues. This chain's CDR3 is CASALREGMNTEAFF. The DNA of the CDR3 is TGTGCCAGCGCTCTCCGGGAGGGGATGAACACTGAAGCTTTCTTT.

The rearrangement links TRBV2 to TRBJ2-2, with 10 bases identical to TRBD1. Looked up from germline, CDR1 is SNHLY and CDR2 is FYNNEI. Trimming cost V 8 bases and J 6 bases; bases outside gene matches: 9. This CDR3 has 15 amino acids. CDR3 in DNA: TGTGCCAGCCGGACCGGGACAGGGGCCTCCGGGGAGCTGTTTTTT. Protein: CASRTGTGASGELFF.